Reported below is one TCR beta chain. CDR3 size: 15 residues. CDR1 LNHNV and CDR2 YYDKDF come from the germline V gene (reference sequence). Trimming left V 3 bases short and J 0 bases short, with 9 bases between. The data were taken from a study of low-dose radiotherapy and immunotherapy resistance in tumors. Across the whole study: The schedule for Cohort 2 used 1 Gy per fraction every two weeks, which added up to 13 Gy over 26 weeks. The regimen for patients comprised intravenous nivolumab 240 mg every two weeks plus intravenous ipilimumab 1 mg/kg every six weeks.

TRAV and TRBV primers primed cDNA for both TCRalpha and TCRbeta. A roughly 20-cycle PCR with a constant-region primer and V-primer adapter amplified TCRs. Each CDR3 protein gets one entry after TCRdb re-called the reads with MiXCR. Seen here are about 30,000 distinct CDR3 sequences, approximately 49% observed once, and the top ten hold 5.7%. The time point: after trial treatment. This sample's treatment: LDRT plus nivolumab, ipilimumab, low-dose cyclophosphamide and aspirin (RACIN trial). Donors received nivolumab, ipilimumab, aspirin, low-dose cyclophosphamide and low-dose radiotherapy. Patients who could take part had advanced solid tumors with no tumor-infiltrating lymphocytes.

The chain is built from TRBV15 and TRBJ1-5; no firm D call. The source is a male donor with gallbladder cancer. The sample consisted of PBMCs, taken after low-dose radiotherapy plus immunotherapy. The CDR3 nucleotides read TGTGCCACCAGCAGTTCCTTGTCTAGCAATCAGCCCCAGCATTTT. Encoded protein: CATSSSLSSNQPQHF.